The sequence of this TCR beta chain was determined in a study of blood T cell repertoires in COVID-19. The assay was immunoSEQ multiplex PCR, and TCRdb's table has in-frame clones only and misses some. The sample carries some 390,000 clones, approximately 90% recorded once. Germline V gene lookup returns CDR1 KGHSH and CDR2 LQKENI. The CDR3 is made up of 15 amino acids. V gave up 0 bases and J gave up 2 bases; unmatched junction bases: 3. Patients at the Seattle site were enrolled during active infection and followed longitudinally. This clone was seen just once. What was sequenced was peripheral blood. The sequence was obtained from a woman between 40 and 55 years old with COVID-19, enrolled during active disease. The J gene is TRBJ2-7, the V gene TRBV18, with TRBD1 identical over 8 bases. CDR3: CASSPPDREPYEQYF. In DNA form, the CDR3 reads TGTGCCAGCTCACCACCGGACAGGGAGCCCTACGAGCAGTACTTC.